This T cell receptor beta chain is drawn from a study of Ad26.COV2.S vaccination and SARS-CoV-2 variants. Study details: Of the COV1001 trial arms, the Ad26.COV2.S arm included the donor.

A remark on this clone: Its antigen is as yet unknown.

Libraries were prepared by immunoSEQ multiplex PCR; TCRdb keeps only in-frame clonotypes and omits some of them. The sample yields 360,000 or so clones, around 89% seen once. Treatment indicated: some 20 received Ad26.COV2.S at low or high dose, single or two shots; roughly 5 received placebo; per-sample allocation not given. Material that was analyzed had been drawn on day 63 after the first vaccine or placebo injection. Wuhan-strain spike was delivered by a replication-incompetent Ad26 vector. The study's findings and limits: Vaccinees and placebo recipients showed similar non-spike TCR breadth. It was reported that spike-specific CD8+ and CD4+ T cell responses were substantially broad after vaccination.

Sequences were derived from peripheral blood, sampled in a trial of Ad26.COV2.S vaccine versus placebo. The source is a person aged 18-65 years who received the Ad26.COV2.S COVID-19 vaccine or a placebo.

The CDR3 protein is CASTKGSEQYF. CDR3 coding DNA: TGTGCCTCGACGAAGGGGTCCGAGCAGTACTTC. The chain recombines TRBV19 with TRBJ2-7; a weak D match, TRBD1 (5 bases). Germline assignment: CDR1 LNHDA and CDR2 SQIVND (reference sequence). This CDR3 has 11 residues. Between the trimmed V and J ends, which lost 11 bases and 6 bases, there was a span of 14 bases.